This is a list of T cell receptor beta chains from one sample in a study of OX40 agonist ivuxolimab in advanced cancers. Some clones are missing from TCRdb's copy, which holds only in-frame ones; the method was immunoSEQ multiplex PCR. The data contain approximately 30,000 clones, almost 80% of them seen just once; the ten biggest clones take up 11%. The source was CD4+ or CD8+ T cells sorted from blood, collected in a trial of the OX40 agonist ivuxolimab. These receptors all stem from an adult with an advanced solid tumor such as melanoma, head and neck, liver or kidney cancer. The conserved cysteine and the conserved F or W are not part of the CDR3 here.

V,J,CDR3
TRBV7-9,TRBJ1-4,ASSLVSGTKNEKLF
TRBV2,TRBJ2-7,ASSAGTGGYEQY
TRBV5-1,TRBJ2-1,ASSLTSGLNEQF
TRBV9,TRBJ2-2,ASSVNTGELF
TRBV19,TRBJ2-1,ASSSGPYNEQF
TRBV10-2,TRBJ1-2,ASSVSGPEFYGYT
TRBV7-8,TRBJ2-3,ASSSPSGDESTDTQY
TRBV19,TRBJ1-5,ASSLSLDRENYSNQPQH
TRBV5-4,TRBJ1-2,ASSLVTGVVARGYT
TRBV18,TRBJ1-4,ASSPEQGSEKLF
TRBV19,TRBJ2-7,ASSMASLSSYEQY
TRBV9,TRBJ2-2,ASSVLPGQVDTGELF
TRBV5-4,TRBJ1-6,ASSLDQGGSPLH
TRBV5-6,TRBJ1-2,ASSLGDRSYT
TRBV4-2,TRBJ2-2,ASSQEQGDTGELL
TRBV4-3,TRBJ2-2,ASSQETSGTGELF
TRBV7-3,TRBJ2-2,ASSPLPPGMGNTGELF
TRBV6-6,TRBJ2-5,ASSYSDRAAETQY
TRBV6-1,TRBJ1-6,ASSVTGASLNSPLH
TRBV7-2,TRBJ2-7,ASSFPSRPYEQY
TRBV4-2,TRBJ1-2,ASSQVEAALNYGYT
TRBV7-6,TRBJ2-2,ASSLAGESGELF
TRBV7-2,TRBJ2-7,ASSLDVTGVIYEQY
TRBV27,TRBJ2-7,ASSLTGTLDEQY
TRBV5-6,TRBJ2-7,ASSLQGYEQY
TRBV6-4,TRBJ2-2,ASTRTSGGFGHRGAV
TRBV19,TRBJ1-5,ASTRDRDGNQPQH
TRBV9,TRBJ2-7,ASSVRGQPGNEQY
TRBV6-5,TRBJ1-4,ASSWTGGEKLF
TRBV6-1,TRBJ1-5,ASSSPGNQPQH
TRBV27,TRBJ1-5,ATSRGYSNQPQH
TRBV27,TRBJ2-7,ASSFRGTAYEQY
TRBV7-2,TRBJ1-1,ASSLVEGWDTEAF
TRBV29-1,TRBJ2-7,SVDGPGGEYEQY
TRBV2,TRBJ2-3,ASTEVGSGTDTQY
TRBV6-5,TRBJ1-1,ASSPQGGNTEAF
TRBV11-3,TRBJ2-2,ASSLQGGEHRELF
TRBV11-2,TRBJ1-1,ASSFGVEAF
TRBV19,TRBJ2-7,ASSTLNRGPYEQY
TRBV28,TRBJ2-7,ASSWVEGRELAGAYEQY
TRBV4-1,TRBJ1-1,ASSQEDGNTEAF
TRBV19,TRBJ2-3,ATGRDTQY
TRBV5-5,TRBJ1-4,ASSLRDLNEKLF
TRBV7-9,TRBJ2-1,ASSRAAGALYNEQF
TRBV10-3,TRBJ2-2,AISETTQNTGELF
TRBV4-1,TRBJ1-1,ASSQDFREGYTEAF
TRBV5-6,TRBJ1-1,ASSSPGSGGRYTEAF
TRBV7-3,TRBJ2-6,ASSLIGQGISPGTGGANVLT
TRBV6-6,TRBJ2-3,ASSSRTGGMSDTQY